These 11 T cell receptor beta chains share one sample of origin, sequenced in a study of T cell responses to AZD1222 COVID-19 vaccine. Assay: immunoSEQ multiplex PCR; the TCRdb copy retains only in-frame clones and omits some. Altogether roughly 77,000 clones are present, roughly nine tenths being singletons, with the ten largest covering 2.5% to 4%. This sample comprised peripheral blood, obtained 28 days after the second AZD1222 dose. These receptors were collected from an adult who received the AZD1222 COVID-19 vaccine.

This clone was seen only once. V is TRBV2 and J is TRBJ1-5, with D tentatively TRBD1 (6 bases). CDR3 size: 18 residues. The ends were cut back, 5 bases at V and 0 bases at J, with 20 bases in the middle. Germline V gene data show CDR1 as SNHLY and CDR2 as FYNNEI. Written as DNA, the CDR3 is TGTGCCAGCAGTCGAGGTCGGCAGGGGTATTTTAGCAATCAGCCCCAGCATTTT. It encodes CASSRGRQGYFSNQPQHF.

The genes are TRBV6-5 and TRBJ1-1, with a weak D call TRBD1 (5 bases). V lost 6 bases and J 0 bases, leaving 8 bases between the germline ends. There are 13 residues in the CDR3. The germline CDR1 and CDR2 sequences are MNHEY and SVGAGI. DNA for the CDR3: TGTGCCAGCAGATGGGGCGTGAACACTGAAGCTTTCTTT. Amino acid sequence: CASRWGVNTEAFF.

The chain combines TRBV7-3 with TRBJ2-2; TRBD1 agrees at 10 bases. This CDR3 is 17 amino acids long. The germline V gene has CDR1 SGHTA and CDR2 FQGTGA. V was clipped by 5 bases and J by 3 bases; unmatched bases: 9. The CDR3 reads CASSKPAGTGDTGELFF. The CDR3 bases are TGTGCCAGCAGCAAACCCGCCGGGACAGGGGACACCGGGGAGCTGTTTTTT.

The rearrangement joins TRBV27 to TRBJ2-5; 8 positions agree with TRBD2. Trimming took 8 bases from V and 5 from J; bases not matched to a gene: 13. This CDR3 has 15 residues. Germline CDR1 is MNHEY and CDR2 is SMNVEV (reference sequence). CDR3 sequence: CASSPGGGRQETQYF. The CDR3 DNA reads as TGTGCCAGCTCCCCCGGGGGGGGTCGCCAGGAGACCCAGTACTTC.

V is TRBV13 and J is TRBJ2-1; possible D gene TRBD1, 5 bases. This CDR3 has 14 residues. In germline, CDR1 is PRHDT, CDR2 FYEKMQ (reference sequence). The V and J ends lost 2 bases and 1 base respectively, with 6 bases between them. The CDR3 loop reads CASSLTGSYNEQFF. The CDR3 nucleotides are TGTGCCAGCAGCTTAACAGGATCCTACAATGAGCAGTTCTTC.

The chain couples TRBV7-9 to TRBJ2-1; D not certain. Trimming stripped 2 bases from V and 5 bases from J, with 4 bases between. The CDR3 consists of 12 residues. Looked up from germline, CDR1 is SEHNR and CDR2 is FQNEAQ (reference sequence). Written as DNA, the CDR3 is TGTGCCAGCAGCTTAACCAACAATGAGCAGTTCTTC. Residues: CASSLTNNEQFF. The full variable domain, its missing parts supplied by reference TRBV7-9 and TRBJ2-1, is DTGVSQNPRHKITKRGQNVTFRCDPISEHNRLYWYRQTLGQGPEFLTYFQNEAQLEKSRLLSDRFSAERPKGSFSTLEIQRTEQGDSAMYLCASSLTNNEQFFGPGTRLTVL.

The chain's CDR3 is CASSYSHSLAKNIQYF. In DNA form, the CDR3 reads TGTGCCAGCAGTTACTCTCACTCCCTAGCCAAAAACATTCAGTACTTC. The chain employs TRBV6-5 and TRBJ2-4; D is ambiguous. Per germline, CDR1 MNHEY and CDR2 SVGAGI. V lost 0 bases, J lost 0 bases, and 9 bases lay in between. There are 16 residues in the CDR3.

The table lists this clone with a count of one. This chain joins TRBV3-1 (or the pseudogene TRBV3-2) and TRBJ2-6; 9 nucleotides line up with TRBD1. The V and J ends lost 5 bases and 4 bases, in that order; junction bases with no gene match: 24. CDR3 length: 22 amino acids. The V gene's germline CDR1 is LGHDT and CDR2 YNNKEL (reference sequence). CDR3 protein: CASSDHTGGSPSHRLGANVLTF. Here the CDR3 DNA reads TGTGCCAGCAGCGACCATACAGGGGGCAGTCCGTCACACCGATTGGGGGCCAACGTCCTGACTTTC.

Here the CDR3 DNA reads TGTGCCAGCAGCCAAGAGGGGTGGGAGACCCAGTACTTC. Protein: CASSQEGWETQYF. The chain uses TRBV4-2 and TRBJ2-5; D remains unclear. V lost 0 bases, J lost 5 bases, and 7 bases lay in between. This CDR3 comprises 13 residues. CDR1 LGHNA and CDR2 YNFKEQ come from the germline V gene.

V usage is TRBV18 and J usage is TRBJ2-7; tentatively, D is TRBD2 (5 bases). Germline V lookup: CDR1 KGHSH, CDR2 LQKENI. V was clipped by 3 bases and J by 3 bases, with 9 bases between them. CDR3 size: 13 residues. CDR3 nucleotide sequence: TGTGCCAGCTCACCTGGACGGGACTACGAGCAGTACTTC. This translates into CASSPGRDYEQYF.

The J gene is TRBJ1-1, the V gene TRBV30, with D perhaps TRBD1 (5 bases). CDR1 is GTSNPN and CDR2 is SVGIG in the germline V gene (reference sequence). CDR3 size: 14 residues. V lost 0 bases to trimming and J lost 3 bases, with 11 bases between them. CDR3 DNA sequence: TGTGCCTGGAGTGTAAGGGGAGGGGACACTGAAGCTTTCTTT. Translated, it gives CAWSVRGGDTEAFF.